This TCR beta chain is drawn from a study of blood T cells in healthy people across ages (dated by TCRdb to about 2015). Regarding the research as a whole: Template switching captured roughly one uniquely barcoded TCR beta cDNA molecule per two T cells in model experiments. To track age-related changes in TCR beta repertoire diversity, the study relied on deep sequencing normalized with unique cDNA molecular identifiers. Four age groups were formed from the donors: young (average roughly 15 years), middle-aged (approximately 42), aged (around 62) and long-lived (more than 75). To avoid experimental bias, donors of different ages were spread randomly across the sequencing lanes. For two donors (one aged 18 to 29 and one aged 80 or older), the study analyzed two additional independent replicas of 1 million unique cDNA reads from the same blood draw. What the research found in general, with its limitations: As age increased, observed TCR beta diversity per million T cells dropped in a roughly linear way, and a significant reduction was already evident by age around 41. Donor CMV infection status was unknown, potentially confounding age-related changes in expanded clonotypes. Total diversity estimates from one million sequenced T cells were considered lower bounds and underestimates. Compared with the aged group, the long-lived group had more naive CD4+ T cells, fewer expanded clones and increased TCR diversity, suggesting age selection. Because profiling used bulk unsorted PBMCs, naive and antigen-experienced compartments could not be compared conclusively. Observed TCR beta diversity correlated strongly with the percentage of naive T cells measured by flow cytometry.

For this clonotype: Its cognate antigen has yet to be identified. Base qualities were left out, and no much larger clone turns up one base away.

The CDR3 goes from the cysteine to the phenylalanine over 16 residues. Only CDR3 DNA is held: 48 bases, read in frame from base 1. The germline V gene (reference sequence) supplies CDR1 DFQATT and CDR2 SNEGSKA. Here V drops 0 bases and J drops 9 bases, and the junction holds 11 bases not matched to any gene. The donors were some 39 Caucasian individuals from Russia, aged roughly 6 to 100 years, who were systemically healthy. Each donor gave around 9.9 milliliters of peripheral blood, collected into EDTA-treated Vacutainer tubes. PBMCs were isolated by Ficoll-Paque density-gradient centrifugation, with at least 6 million obtained per sample. Total RNA, at least 6 micrograms per sample, was extracted from PBMCs with Trizol reagent. For every donor, an aliquot of PBMCs went through flow cytometry to measure the percentages of naive CD45RAhigh/CD27high T cells. The library was made by 5' RACE. The second PCR ran for roughly 7 to 11 cycles and used a J-beta primer mix along with a sample-barcoded 5' primer. A unique molecular identifier was introduced onto each TCR beta cDNA molecule by a template-switch 5' adaptor carrying 12 random nucleotides. At least 3 million CDR3-containing paired-end reads were obtained from each sample. The Mint cDNA synthesis kit, primed by a TRBC-specific oligonucleotide, was used to synthesize first-strand cDNA from all RNA. Following uracil-DNA glycosylase treatment, a first 18-cycle PCR with universal primers M1SS and BC2_uni_R was performed on all cDNA. The original methods were these. For normalization, 1 million high-quality reads were randomly selected from each sample, with every read carrying a distinct molecular identifier. Reads sharing molecular identifiers were discarded rather than binned into consensus sequences. MiTCR, with a Q25 quality threshold and the strictest error-elimination algorithm, was used for CDR3 identification, clonotype clustering and error correction. Lower-bound total TCR beta diversity was estimated with a nonparametric unseen species model using Euler transformation. The public reads were reanalyzed by TCRdb: fastp trimming at Q25, MiXCR alignment, in-frame beta chains only. Identical CDR3 protein sequences are pooled into one entry, listed with their most common genes and DNA. TCRdb, rather than the study authors, made the V and J calls. The sample table lists around 1,800,000 distinct CDR3 sequences, 35% to 50% of them with a count of one. Under 30% of the sample rests with the top ten.

The chain links TRBV20-1 with TRBJ1-6; TRBD1 lines up with 7 middle nucleotides. The sequenced sample consisted of blood. This sequence was found in a human donor in good health. The nucleotide sequence is TGCAGTGCTAGAGATCAGAGAGGGGGCAGTGGTTCACCCCTCCACTTT. The encoded protein is CSARDQRGGSGSPLHF.